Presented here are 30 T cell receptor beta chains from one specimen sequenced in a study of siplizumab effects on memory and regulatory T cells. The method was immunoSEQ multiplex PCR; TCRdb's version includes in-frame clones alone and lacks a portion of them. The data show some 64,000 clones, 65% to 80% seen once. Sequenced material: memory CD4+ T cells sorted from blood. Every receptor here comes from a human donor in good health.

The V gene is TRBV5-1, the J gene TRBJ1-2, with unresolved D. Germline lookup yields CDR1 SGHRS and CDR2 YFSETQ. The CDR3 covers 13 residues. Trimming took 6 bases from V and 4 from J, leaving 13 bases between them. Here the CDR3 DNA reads TGCGCCAGCACCTACGACAACACCTATGGCTACACCTTC. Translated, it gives CASTYDNTYGYTF. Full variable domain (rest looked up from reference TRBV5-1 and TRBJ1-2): KAGVTQTPRYLIKTRGQQVTLSCSPISGHRSVSWYQQTPGQGLQFLFEYFSETQRNKGNFPGRFSGRQFSNSRSEMNVSTLELGDSALYLCASTYDNTYGYTFGSGTRLTVV.

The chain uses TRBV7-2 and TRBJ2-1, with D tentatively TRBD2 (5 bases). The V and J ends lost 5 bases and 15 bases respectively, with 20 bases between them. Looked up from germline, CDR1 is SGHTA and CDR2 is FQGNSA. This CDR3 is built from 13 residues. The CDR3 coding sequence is TGTGCCAGCAGCCCGGACCGGGAAAGAGCCCGGTTCTTC. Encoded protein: CASSPDRERARFF.

CDR3 residues: CASGRLTGYYGYTF. Here the CDR3 DNA reads TGTGCTAGTGGCCGACTCACAGGGTACTATGGCTACACCTTC. The chain recombines TRBV12-5 with TRBJ1-2; D possibly corresponds to TRBD1 (6 bases). The CDR3 consists of 14 residues. CDR1 is LGHNT and CDR2 is FRNRAP in the germline V gene. With 6 bases removed from V and 3 bases from J, the gap between germline ends came to 14 bases.

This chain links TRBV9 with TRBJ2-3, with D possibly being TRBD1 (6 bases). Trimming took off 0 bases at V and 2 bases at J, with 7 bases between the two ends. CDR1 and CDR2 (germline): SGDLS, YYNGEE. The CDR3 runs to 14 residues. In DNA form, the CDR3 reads TGTGCCAGCAGCGTAGACAGGGCCACAGATACGCAGTATTTT. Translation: CASSVDRATDTQYF.

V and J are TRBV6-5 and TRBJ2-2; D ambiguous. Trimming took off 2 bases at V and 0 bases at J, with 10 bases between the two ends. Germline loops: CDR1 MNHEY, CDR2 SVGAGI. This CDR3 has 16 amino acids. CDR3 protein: CASSYRPHSNTGELFF. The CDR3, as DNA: TGTGCCAGCAGTTACCGGCCGCACTCGAACACCGGGGAGCTGTTTTTT.

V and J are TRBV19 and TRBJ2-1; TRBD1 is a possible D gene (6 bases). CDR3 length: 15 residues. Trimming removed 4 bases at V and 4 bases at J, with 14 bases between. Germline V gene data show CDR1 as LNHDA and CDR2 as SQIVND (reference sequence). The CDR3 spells CASSTKGQRYNEQFF. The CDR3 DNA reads TGTGCCAGTAGTACGAAAGGACAGCGGTACAATGAGCAGTTCTTC.

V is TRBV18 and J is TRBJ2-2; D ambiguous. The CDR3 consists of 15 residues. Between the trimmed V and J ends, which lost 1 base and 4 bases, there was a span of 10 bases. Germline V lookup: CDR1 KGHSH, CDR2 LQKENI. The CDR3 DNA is TGTGCCAGCTCACCACGGCGGTCCGGCACCGGGGAGCTGTTTTTT. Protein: CASSPRRSGTGELFF.

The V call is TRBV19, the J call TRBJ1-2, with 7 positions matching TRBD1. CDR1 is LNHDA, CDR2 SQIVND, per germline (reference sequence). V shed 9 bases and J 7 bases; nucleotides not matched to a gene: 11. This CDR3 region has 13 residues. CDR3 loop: CASRDRGLAGYTF. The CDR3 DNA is TGTGCCAGCAGGGATAGGGGGCTAGCTGGCTACACCTTC.

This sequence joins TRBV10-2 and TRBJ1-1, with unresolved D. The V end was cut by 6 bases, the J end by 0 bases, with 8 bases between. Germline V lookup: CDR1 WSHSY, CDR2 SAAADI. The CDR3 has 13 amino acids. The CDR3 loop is CASRRTMNTEAFF. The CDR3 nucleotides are TGCGCCAGCAGGAGGACGATGAACACTGAAGCTTTCTTT.

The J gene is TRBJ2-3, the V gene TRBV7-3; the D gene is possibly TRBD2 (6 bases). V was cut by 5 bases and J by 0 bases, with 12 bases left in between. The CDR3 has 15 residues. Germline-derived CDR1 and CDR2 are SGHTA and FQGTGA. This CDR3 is CASSPLAASTDTQYF. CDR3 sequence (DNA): TGTGCCAGCAGCCCGTTAGCGGCTAGCACAGATACGCAGTATTTT.

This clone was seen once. In DNA, the CDR3 is TGTGCCAGCAGCTTAGCCCCCCGGGGAGAGACCCAGTACTTC. Encoded protein: CASSLAPRGETQYF. The gene calls are TRBV7-9 and TRBJ2-5; weak D call: TRBD2 (5 bases). Trimming took off 0 bases at V and 4 bases at J, with 9 bases between the two ends. Germline loops: CDR1 SEHNR, CDR2 FQNEAQ (reference sequence). The CDR3 totals 14 residues.

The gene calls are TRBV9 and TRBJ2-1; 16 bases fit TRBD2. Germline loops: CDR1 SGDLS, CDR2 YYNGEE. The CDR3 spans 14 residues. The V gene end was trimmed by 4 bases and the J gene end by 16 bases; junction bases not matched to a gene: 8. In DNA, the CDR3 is TGTGCCAGCAGCCTAGGGACTAGCGGGGGGGATCGATTCTTC. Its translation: CASSLGTSGGDRFF.

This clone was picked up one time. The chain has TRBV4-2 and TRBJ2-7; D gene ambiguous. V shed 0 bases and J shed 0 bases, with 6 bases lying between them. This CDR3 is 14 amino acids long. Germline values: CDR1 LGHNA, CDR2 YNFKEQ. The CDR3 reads CASSQDRSSYEQYF. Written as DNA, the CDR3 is TGTGCCAGCAGCCAAGATCGGAGCTCCTACGAGCAGTACTTC.

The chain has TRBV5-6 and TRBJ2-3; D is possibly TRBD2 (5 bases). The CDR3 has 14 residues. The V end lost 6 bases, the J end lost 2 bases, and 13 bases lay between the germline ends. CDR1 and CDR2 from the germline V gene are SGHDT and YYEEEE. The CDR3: CASTRAPNTDTQYF. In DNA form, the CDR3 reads TGTGCCAGCACGCGGGCTCCAAACACAGATACGCAGTATTTT.

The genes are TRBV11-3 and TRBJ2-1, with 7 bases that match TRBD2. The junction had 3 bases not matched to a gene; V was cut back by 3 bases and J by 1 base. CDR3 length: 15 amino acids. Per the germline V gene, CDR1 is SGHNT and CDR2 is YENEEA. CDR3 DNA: TGTGCCAGCAGCTTGGGGGGGTTTTCCTACAATGAGCAGTTCTTC. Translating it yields CASSLGGFSYNEQFF.

The CDR3 spells CASSFIPGQSYEQYF. CDR3 sequence (DNA): TGTGCCAGCAGCTTTATCCCGGGACAGTCCTACGAGCAGTACTTC. The chain employs TRBV5-5 and TRBJ2-7; the match to TRBD1 covers 7 bases. The length of the CDR3 is 15 residues. CDR1 SGHKS and CDR2 YYEKEE come from the germline V gene (reference sequence). The trim removed 2 bases at V and 1 base at J, leaving 6 bases unmatched. Complete variable domain (other parts from reference TRBV5-5 and TRBJ2-7): DAGVTQSPTHLIKTRGQQVTLRCSPISGHKSVSWYQQVLGQGPQFIFQYYEKEERGRGNFPDRFSARQFPNYSSELNVNALLLGDSALYLCASSFIPGQSYEQYFGPGTRLTVT.

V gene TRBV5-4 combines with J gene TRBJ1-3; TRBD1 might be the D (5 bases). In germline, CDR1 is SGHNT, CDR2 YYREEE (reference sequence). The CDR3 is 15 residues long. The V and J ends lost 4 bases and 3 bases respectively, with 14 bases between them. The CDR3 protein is CASSPSGLGGNTIYF. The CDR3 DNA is TGTGCCAGCAGCCCATCAGGGTTGGGTGGAAACACCATATATTTT. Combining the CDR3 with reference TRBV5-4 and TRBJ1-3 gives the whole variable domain ETGVTQSPTHLIKTRGQQVTLRCSSQSGHNTVSWYQQALGQGPQFIFQYYREEENGRGNFPPRFSGLQFPNYSSELNVNALELDDSALYLCASSPSGLGGNTIYFGEGSWLTVV.

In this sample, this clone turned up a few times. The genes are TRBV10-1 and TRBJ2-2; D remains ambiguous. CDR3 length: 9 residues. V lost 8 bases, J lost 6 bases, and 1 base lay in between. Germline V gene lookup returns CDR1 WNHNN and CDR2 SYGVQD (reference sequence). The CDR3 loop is CASSGELFF. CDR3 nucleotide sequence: TGCGCCAGCTCCGGGGAGCTGTTTTTT.

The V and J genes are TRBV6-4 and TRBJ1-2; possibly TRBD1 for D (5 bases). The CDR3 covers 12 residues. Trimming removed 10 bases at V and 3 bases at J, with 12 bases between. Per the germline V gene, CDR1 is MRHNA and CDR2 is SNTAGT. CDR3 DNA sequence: TGTGCCATGCAGGGAGAATACTATGGCTACACCTTC. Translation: CAMQGEYYGYTF.

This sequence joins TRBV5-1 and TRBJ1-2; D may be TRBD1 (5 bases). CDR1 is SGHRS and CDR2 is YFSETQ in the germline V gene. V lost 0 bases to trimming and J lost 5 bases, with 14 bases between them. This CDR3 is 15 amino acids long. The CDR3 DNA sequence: TGCGCCAGCAGCTTGGTGGTTGGAGGGGATTATGGCTACACCTTC. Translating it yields CASSLVVGGDYGYTF. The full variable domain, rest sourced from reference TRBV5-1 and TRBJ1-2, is KAGVTQTPRYLIKTRGQQVTLSCSPISGHRSVSWYQQTPGQGLQFLFEYFSETQRNKGNFPGRFSGRQFSNSRSEMNVSTLELGDSALYLCASSLVVGGDYGYTFGSGTRLTVV.

CDR3 sequence (DNA): TGCGCCAGCAGCCAAGAGCCAGGGAATAATGAAAAACTGTTTTTT. Amino acid sequence: CASSQEPGNNEKLFF. The chain uses TRBV4-1 and TRBJ1-4; perhaps TRBD1 as D (5 bases). The CDR3 has 15 amino acids. Trimming pared 0 bases from V and 4 bases from J, leaving 9 bases between. Germline V gene sequence: CDR1 MGHRA, CDR2 YSYEKL.

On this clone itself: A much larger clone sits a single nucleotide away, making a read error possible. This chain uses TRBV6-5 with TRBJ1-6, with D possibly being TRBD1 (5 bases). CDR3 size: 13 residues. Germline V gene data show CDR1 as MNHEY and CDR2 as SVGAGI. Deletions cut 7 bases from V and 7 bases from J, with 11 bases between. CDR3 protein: CASMWGYNSPLHF. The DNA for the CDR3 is TGTGCCAGCATGTGGGGGTACAATTCACCCCTCCACTTT.

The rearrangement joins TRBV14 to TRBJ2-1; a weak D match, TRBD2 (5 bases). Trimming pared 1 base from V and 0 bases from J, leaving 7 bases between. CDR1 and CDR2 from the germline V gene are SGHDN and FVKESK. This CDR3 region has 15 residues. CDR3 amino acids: CASSQAAGSYNEQFF. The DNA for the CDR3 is TGTGCCAGCAGCCAAGCGGCGGGCTCCTACAATGAGCAGTTCTTC.

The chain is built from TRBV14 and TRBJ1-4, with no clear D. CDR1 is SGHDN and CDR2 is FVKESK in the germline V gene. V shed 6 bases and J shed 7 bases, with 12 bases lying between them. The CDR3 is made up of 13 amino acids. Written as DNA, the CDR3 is TGTGCCAGCAGGAATTTGGGCACTGAAAAACTGTTTTTT. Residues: CASRNLGTEKLFF.

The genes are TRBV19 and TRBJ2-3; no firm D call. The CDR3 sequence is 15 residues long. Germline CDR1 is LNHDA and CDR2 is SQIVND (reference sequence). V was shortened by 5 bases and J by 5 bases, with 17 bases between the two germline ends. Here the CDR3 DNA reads TGTGCCAGTAGTTCAAGTTCGCTCGGCGAAGATACGCAGTATTTT. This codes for CASSSSSLGEDTQYF. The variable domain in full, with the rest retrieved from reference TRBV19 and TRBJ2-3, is DGGITQSPKYLFRKEGQNVTLSCEQNLNHDAMYWYRQDPGQGLRLIYYSQIVNDFQKGDIAEGYSVSREKKESFPLTVTSAQKNPTAFYLCASSSSSLGEDTQYFGPGTRLTVL.

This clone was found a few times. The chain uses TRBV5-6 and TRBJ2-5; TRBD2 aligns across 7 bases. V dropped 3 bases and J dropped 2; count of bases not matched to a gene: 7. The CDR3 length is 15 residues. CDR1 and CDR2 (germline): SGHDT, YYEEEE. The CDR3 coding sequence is TGTGCCAGCAGCTATGAGCGGGGTCGTCAAGAGACCCAGTACTTC. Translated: CASSYERGRQETQYF.

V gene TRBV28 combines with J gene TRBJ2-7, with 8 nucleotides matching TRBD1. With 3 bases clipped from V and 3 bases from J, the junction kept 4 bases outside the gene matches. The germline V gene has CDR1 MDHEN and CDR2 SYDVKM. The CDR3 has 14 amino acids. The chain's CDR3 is CASSFSTGVYEQYF. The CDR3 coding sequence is TGTGCCAGCAGTTTCTCGACAGGGGTCTACGAGCAGTACTTC.

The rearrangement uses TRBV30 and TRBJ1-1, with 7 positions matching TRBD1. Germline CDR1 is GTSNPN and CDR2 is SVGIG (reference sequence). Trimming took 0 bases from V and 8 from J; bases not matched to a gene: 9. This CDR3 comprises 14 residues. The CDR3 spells CAWSVLPKGQEAFF. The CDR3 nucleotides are TGTGCCTGGAGTGTTTTACCCAAGGGACAGGAAGCTTTCTTT.

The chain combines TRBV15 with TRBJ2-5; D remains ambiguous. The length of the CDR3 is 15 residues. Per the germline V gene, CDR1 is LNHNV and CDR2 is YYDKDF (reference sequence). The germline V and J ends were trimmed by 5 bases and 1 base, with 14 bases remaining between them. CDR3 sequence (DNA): TGTGCCACCAGCGGTGATACCGGACCCCAAGAGACCCAGTACTTC. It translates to CATSGDTGPQETQYF.

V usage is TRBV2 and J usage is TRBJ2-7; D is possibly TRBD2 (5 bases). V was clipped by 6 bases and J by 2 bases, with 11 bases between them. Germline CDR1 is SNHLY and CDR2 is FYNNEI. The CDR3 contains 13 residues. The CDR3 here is CASRVDGTYEQYF. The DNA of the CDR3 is TGTGCCAGCAGAGTAGACGGGACCTACGAGCAGTACTTC. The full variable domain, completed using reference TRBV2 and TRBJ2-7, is EPEVTQTPSHQVTQMGQEVILRCVPISNHLYFYWYRQILGQKVEFLVSFYNNEISEKSEIFDDQFSVERPDGSNFTLKIRSTKLEDSAMYFCASRVDGTYEQYFGPGTRLTVT.